The 25 T cell receptor beta chains in this list originate from one sample, sequenced in a study of CD8 T cells in Susac syndrome. RNA in amounts of about 0.5 to 1 ug was reverse transcribed with random hexamers. TCRdb processed the immunoSEQ multiplex PCR reads anew with MiXCR; each CDR3 protein has one entry. The sample carries around 170,000 distinct CDR3 sequences, just under 95% recorded once. Sequenced sample: CD8+ T cells from PBMCs. Receptor source: a human donor with Susac syndrome.

The CDR3 protein is CASKDMYNEQFF. CDR3 DNA: TGTGCCAGCAAGGACATGTACAATGAGCAGTTCTTC. The chain carries TRBV7-8 and TRBJ2-1, with D tentatively TRBD1 (5 bases). The CDR3 extends over 12 amino acids. V lost 7 bases and J lost 4, with 8 bases in between. Germline V gene data show CDR1 as SGHVS and CDR2 as FQNEAQ.

The rearrangement joins TRBV9 to TRBJ2-3; 8 nucleotides line up with TRBD2. Germline CDR1 and CDR2: SGDLS and YYNGEE. This CDR3 spans 16 amino acids. The V and J ends lost 1 base and 3 bases, in that order; junction bases with no gene match: 7. CDR3 coding DNA: TGTGCCAGCAGCGTAAGCGGGAGTGAGGGGACAGATACGCAGTATTTT. It translates to CASSVSGSEGTDTQYF.

V gene TRBV19 combines with J gene TRBJ1-1, with 9 nucleotides matching TRBD1. V was clipped by 3 bases and J by 1 base; unmatched bases: 3. The CDR3 extends over 15 amino acids. Germline values: CDR1 LNHDA, CDR2 SQIVND (reference sequence). CDR3 loop: CASSIGGQGNTEAFF. CDR3 nucleotides: TGTGCCAGTAGTATCGGGGGACAGGGGAACACTGAAGCTTTCTTT.

The V call is TRBV18, the J call TRBJ2-3; 8 nucleotides align to TRBD1. CDR1 and CDR2 (germline): KGHSH, LQKENI. V was pared by 5 bases and J by 3 bases, with 10 bases of the junction left unmatched. The CDR3 runs 16 residues. CDR3 nucleotide sequence: TGTGCCAGCTCAGTCCCAGGGGGCGCTCTGACAGATACGCAGTATTTT. Protein: CASSVPGGALTDTQYF. Together with reference TRBV18 and TRBJ2-3, the CDR3 gives the full variable domain: NAGVMQNPRHLVRRRGQEARLRCSPMKGHSHVYWYRQLPEEGLKFMVYLQKENIIDESGMPKERFSAEFPKEGPSILRIQQVVRGDSAAYFCASSVPGGALTDTQYFGPGTRLTVL.

The chain employs TRBV3-1 and TRBJ2-5, with 9 bases lining up with TRBD1. The V and J ends lost 8 bases and 2 bases, in that order; junction bases with no gene match: 9. The CDR3 has 15 residues. Germline V lookup: CDR1 LGHDT, CDR2 YNNKEL (reference sequence). The CDR3 nucleotides are TGTGCCAGCGAACTGGGACAGGGCATACAAGAGACCCAGTACTTC. Amino acid sequence: CASELGQGIQETQYF.

This chain connects TRBV9 to TRBJ2-7; tentatively, D is TRBD2 (6 bases). Trimming removed 3 bases at V and 7 bases at J, with 17 bases between. This CDR3 spans 14 amino acids. In germline, CDR1 is SGDLS, CDR2 YYNGEE. In DNA, the CDR3 is TGTGCCAGCAGCGCCCGGACTAACTCTGGGGAGCAGTACTTC. Its protein is CASSARTNSGEQYF.

The chain joins TRBV9 to TRBJ2-1, with D perhaps matching TRBD1 or TRBD2 (5 bases each). With 0 bases removed from V and 8 bases from J, the gap between germline ends came to 15 bases. This CDR3 is 15 amino acids long. Germline V gives CDR1 SGDLS, CDR2 YYNGEE. CDR3 DNA: TGTGCCAGCAGCGTAGGTGGGACCCAGGGTCATGAGCAGTTCTTC. It specifies CASSVGGTQGHEQFF.

The chain is built from TRBV29-1 and TRBJ1-2, with TRBD1 matching over 12 bases. The J segment lost 5 bases and the V segment lost 3 bases, leaving 7 bases of the junction unmatched. The CDR3 is made up of 15 amino acids. Germline loops: CDR1 SQVTM, CDR2 ANQGSEA. CDR3: CSVDRDRGLWYGYTF. The CDR3 DNA follows: TGCAGCGTTGATAGGGACAGGGGGCTGTGGTATGGCTACACCTTC.

The chain is built from TRBV11-2 and TRBJ2-2; D remains ambiguous. Trimming took 1 base from V and 0 from J, leaving 6 bases between them. Germline V gene sequence: CDR1 SGHAT, CDR2 FQNNGV. The length of the CDR3 is 15 residues. The CDR3 nucleotides read TGTGCCAGCAGCTTAGGCATCTCGAACACCGGGGAGCTGTTTTTT. Encoded protein: CASSLGISNTGELFF.

This chain links TRBV2 with TRBJ2-5, with TRBD2 matching 9 bases. The CDR3 length is 16 residues. The germline V gene encodes CDR1 SNHLY and CDR2 FYNNEI. V was pared by 0 bases and J by 5 bases, with 7 bases of the junction left unmatched. The DNA of the CDR3 is TGTGCCAGCAGTGAAGCTCGGCGGGAGGGGTGGGAGACCCAGTACTTC. It specifies CASSEARREGWETQYF.

V usage is TRBV19 and J usage is TRBJ2-7; TRBD1 matches 10 bases. The CDR3 has 14 amino acids. Trimming at V came to 6 bases and at J to 6 bases, leaving 8 bases not matched to a gene. Germline assignment: CDR1 LNHDA and CDR2 SQIVND (reference sequence). The CDR3 region is CASSQSGTGVEQYF. The CDR3 DNA reads TGTGCCAGTAGCCAATCCGGGACAGGGGTCGAGCAGTACTTC.

The chain combines TRBV6-5 with TRBJ1-5, with D perhaps TRBD1 (5 bases). The CDR3 has 14 residues. The germline CDR1 and CDR2 sequences are MNHEY and SVGAGI. V was trimmed by 2 bases and J by 6 bases, leaving 11 bases between them. In DNA, the CDR3 is TGTGCCAGCAGTTACAAAGGGGTGGCTCAGCCCCAGCATTTT. Amino acid sequence: CASSYKGVAQPQHF.

This rearrangement joins TRBV10-2 to TRBJ1-1, with D hard to call. Per germline, CDR1 WSHSY and CDR2 SAAADI. This CDR3 region has 11 residues. V lost 4 bases, J lost 8 bases, and 8 bases lay in between. The CDR3 coding sequence is TGCGCCAGCAGTGCTCACCGAGAAGCTTTCTTT. Encoded protein: CASSAHREAFF.

The chain employs TRBV6-5 and TRBJ1-4; tentatively, D is TRBD1 (6 bases). V shed 5 bases and J shed 8 bases, with 9 bases lying between them. CDR1 is MNHEY and CDR2 is SVGAGI in the germline V gene. The length of the CDR3 is 12 residues. The CDR3 reads CASSPGGEKLFF. As DNA, the CDR3 is TGTGCCAGCAGTCCGGGGGGCGAAAAACTGTTTTTT.

The chain employs TRBV2 and TRBJ2-3, with D unresolved. V dropped 1 base and J dropped 4 bases, with 3 bases sitting between them. This CDR3 spans 12 amino acids. Germline CDR1 reads SNHLY; CDR2 reads FYNNEI. Here the CDR3 DNA reads TGTGCCAGCAGTGAAGTCGCAGATACGCAGTATTTT. Residues: CASSEVADTQYF.

This chain joins TRBV7-3 and TRBJ2-1; 7 nucleotides line up with TRBD2. Trimming removed 5 bases from V and 7 bases from J; junction bases left unmatched: 8. This CDR3 is 14 amino acids long. Germline loops: CDR1 SGHTA, CDR2 FQGTGA. The CDR3 reads CASSPSGGTNEQFF. The CDR3 region has the DNA TGTGCCAGCAGCCCTAGCGGCGGAACTAATGAGCAGTTCTTC.

The chain combines TRBV12-3 or TRBV12-4 with TRBJ2-1; no reliable D call. The CDR3 sequence is 19 residues long. Trimming stripped 3 bases from V and 3 bases from J, with 24 bases between. DNA of the CDR3: TGTGCCAGCAGTTTCTCCACGGGTATCCAAGACTGGGGCTACAATGAGCAGTTCTTC. Translated, it gives CASSFSTGIQDWGYNEQFF.

This rearrangement joins TRBV28 to TRBJ2-7, with 10 bases lining up with TRBD2. CDR1 is MDHEN, CDR2 SYDVKM, per germline. The J segment lost 7 bases and the V segment lost 3 bases, leaving 0 bases of the junction unmatched. The CDR3 totals 12 residues. CDR3 protein: CASSLTSGEQYF. The CDR3 region has the DNA TGTGCCAGCAGTTTGACTAGCGGGGAGCAGTACTTC.

The J gene is TRBJ2-5, the V gene TRBV4-2, with TRBD1 identical over 7 bases. CDR1 and CDR2 (germline): LGHNA, YNFKEQ. Unmatched junction bases numbered 6, after V lost 1 base and J lost 4 bases. The CDR3 covers 15 residues. CDR3 sequence reads: CASSQAPGTVETQYF. The CDR3 nucleotides read TGTGCCAGCAGCCAAGCCCCCGGGACAGTAGAGACCCAGTACTTC.

In its sample, this clonotype was seen once. The rearrangement joins TRBV14 to TRBJ1-5; no reliable D call. Per the germline V gene, CDR1 is SGHDN and CDR2 is FVKESK. The CDR3 contains 14 residues. V dropped 1 base and J dropped 5 bases, with 9 bases sitting between them. The CDR3: CASSQVGLHQPQHF. In DNA, the CDR3 is TGTGCCAGCAGCCAAGTCGGTCTGCATCAGCCCCAGCATTTT.

The chain combines TRBV4-1 with TRBJ2-3; 9 nucleotides line up with TRBD2. The CDR3 has 18 residues. The germline gives CDR1 MGHRA, CDR2 YSYEKL. V lost 3 bases, J lost 4 bases, and 14 bases stayed unmatched. The CDR3 sequence is CASSQESLSGSGADTQYF. The CDR3 region has the DNA TGCGCCAGCAGCCAGGAAAGCCTTAGCGGGAGTGGCGCAGATACGCAGTATTTT.

The V and J genes are TRBV27 and TRBJ1-5, with D unresolved. Germline assignment: CDR1 MNHEY and CDR2 SMNVEV (reference sequence). Trimming shortened V by 7 bases and J by 5 bases, and 6 bases separated the two germline ends. The CDR3 consists of 11 residues. The CDR3 loop is CASTRDQPQHF. The CDR3 nucleotides are TGTGCCAGCACTCGGGATCAGCCCCAGCATTTT.

The chain combines TRBV15 with TRBJ1-2, with a weak D call TRBD1 (6 bases). Germline V gene data show CDR1 as LNHNV and CDR2 as YYDKDF (reference sequence). The CDR3 spans 15 residues. V was shortened by 3 bases and J by 3 bases, with 14 bases between the two germline ends. The CDR3, as DNA: TGTGCCACCAGCAGTCTACTGGACAGACACTATGGCTACACCTTC. As protein: CATSSLLDRHYGYTF.

The genes are TRBV7-9 and TRBJ2-5; D is ambiguous. This CDR3 comprises 16 residues. CDR1 is SEHNR and CDR2 is FQNEAQ in the germline V gene (reference sequence). Trimming took 0 bases from V and 1 from J, leaving 12 bases between them. DNA for the CDR3: TGTGCCAGCAGCTTAGCGCTCCGGGCGGTCCAAGAGACCCAGTACTTC. This sequence encodes CASSLALRAVQETQYF.

This chain uses TRBV15 with TRBJ2-7; D tentatively fits TRBD1 or TRBD2 (5 bases each). Germline V gene lookup returns CDR1 LNHNV and CDR2 YYDKDF (reference sequence). V dropped 5 bases and J dropped 2 bases, with 13 bases sitting between them. The CDR3 loop spans 14 amino acids. The CDR3 sequence: CATSQGERPYEQYF. The CDR3 region has the DNA TGTGCCACCAGCCAAGGGGAGCGCCCCTACGAGCAGTACTTC. The complete variable domain, with remaining parts taken from reference TRBV15 and TRBJ2-7, reads DAMVIQNPRYQVTQFGKPVTLSCSQTLNHNVMYWYQQKSSQAPKLLFHYYDKDFNNEADTPDNFQSRRPNTSFCFLDIRSPGLGDTAMYLCATSQGERPYEQYFGPGTRLTVT.